Here is one TCR beta chain with its context. Its antigen remains unidentified. The data stem from a study of T-cell memory formation after mild COVID-19. 5'RACE primed at constant segments yielded TCR alpha and TCR beta cDNA libraries bearing sample barcodes and UMIs. TCRdb recomputed calls from the 5' RACE reads with MiXCR, one row per CDR3 protein. The sample consists of 40,000 to 60,000 distinct CDR3 sequences, around 7% of them appearing once. CDR1 is SGHRS and CDR2 is YFSETQ in the germline V gene. V was pared by 1 base and J by 2 bases, with 7 bases of the junction left unmatched. The CDR3 runs to 17 residues. The study, taken as a whole, reports: Cross-reactive memory apparently joined, as some responding clones appeared in pre-infection memory. Shrinking CD4+ clones were chiefly CM and EM; CD8+ ones were chiefly EMRA.

The V and J genes are TRBV5-1 and TRBJ2-3; 10 positions agree with TRBD2. The sequencing sample was made of PBMCs or a T cell subset sorted from them (not recorded which). The TCR originated in a man aged 18 to 30 who had mild COVID-19 (a few samples of this study predate the infection). Cell type and time point are not known. CDR3 in DNA: TGCGCCAGCAGCTTGCGGGATGGACTAGCGGTCACAGATACGCAGTATTTT. Amino acid sequence: CASSLRDGLAVTDTQYF.